This TCR beta chain stems from a study of blood T cells in healthy people across ages. This clonotype was counted ten times or more. Its antigen is currently unknown. A sample-barcoded 5' primer and a J-beta primer mix were used in a second PCR of about 7 to 12 cycles. TCRdb re-called the 5' RACE reads through MiXCR, storing one row per CDR3 protein. In the table there are approximately 880,000 distinct CDR3 sequences, about 48% of which are singletons. CDR1 MGHRA and CDR2 YSYEKL come from the germline V gene. After removal of 3 bases from V and 5 bases from J, the junction contained 4 bases not matched to a gene. This CDR3 is 15 amino acids long. Study results and caveats: Both naive CD4+ cell counts and diversity were greater in long-lived donors than in aged donors. There was no known CMV status for donors, so expanded clonotype changes were possibly confounded. In these data, TCR beta diversity tracked strongly with naive T cell percentage.

The clonotype comes from a man aged 30 to 45 in good health. V is TRBV4-1 and J is TRBJ2-5, with 12 bases aligning to TRBD1. Sequences were obtained from blood. The CDR3 DNA follows: TGCGCCAGCAGCCAGGGACAGGGGGCGTGGGAGACCCAGTACTTC. Translated, it gives CASSQGQGAWETQYF.